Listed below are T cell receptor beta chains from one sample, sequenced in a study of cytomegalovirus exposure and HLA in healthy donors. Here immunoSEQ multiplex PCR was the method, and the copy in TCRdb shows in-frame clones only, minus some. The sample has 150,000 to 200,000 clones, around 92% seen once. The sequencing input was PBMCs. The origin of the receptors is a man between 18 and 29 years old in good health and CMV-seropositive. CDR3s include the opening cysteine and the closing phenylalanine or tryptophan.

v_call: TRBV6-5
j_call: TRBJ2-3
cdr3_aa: CASSYSGLAGEDTQYF

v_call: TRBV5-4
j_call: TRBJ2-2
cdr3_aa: CASSSPGLAGVVGELFF

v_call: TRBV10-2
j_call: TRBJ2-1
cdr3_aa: CASSDGTSHYNEQFF

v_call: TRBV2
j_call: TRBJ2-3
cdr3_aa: CASIAGTSGVGTQYF

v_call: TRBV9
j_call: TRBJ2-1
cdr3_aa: CASSGLGTSSYNEQFF

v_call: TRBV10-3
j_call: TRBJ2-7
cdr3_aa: CATLATNAYEQYF

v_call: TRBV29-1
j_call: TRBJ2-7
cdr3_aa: CSVVKRGSGEQYF

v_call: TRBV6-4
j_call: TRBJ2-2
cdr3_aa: CASRNGGAGELFF

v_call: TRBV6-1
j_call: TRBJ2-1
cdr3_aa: CASSSRTSGRAWFF

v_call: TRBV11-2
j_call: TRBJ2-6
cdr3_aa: CASSSSNVLTF

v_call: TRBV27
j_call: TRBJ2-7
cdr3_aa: CASSQGHTYEQYF

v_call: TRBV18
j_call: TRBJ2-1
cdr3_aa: CASSPYGTSGIGEQFF

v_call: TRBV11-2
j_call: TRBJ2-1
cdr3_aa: CASSPGLAGDEQFF

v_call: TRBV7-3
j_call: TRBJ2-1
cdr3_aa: CASSLSRDNNNEQFF

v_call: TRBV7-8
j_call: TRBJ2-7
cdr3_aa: CASSLSRDRAYEQYF

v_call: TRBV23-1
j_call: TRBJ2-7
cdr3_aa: CASSPGQGDPYEQYF

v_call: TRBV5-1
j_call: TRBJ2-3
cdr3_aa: CASNSGTRSTDTQYF

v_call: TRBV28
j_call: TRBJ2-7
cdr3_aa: CASSSTGDHYEQYF

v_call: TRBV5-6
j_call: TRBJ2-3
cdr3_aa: CASSLDRGPHTDTQYF

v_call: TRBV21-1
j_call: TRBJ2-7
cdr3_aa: CASSKARLAGGYEQYF

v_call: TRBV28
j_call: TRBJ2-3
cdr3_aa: CASSLLSPSGSLGTPTDTQYF

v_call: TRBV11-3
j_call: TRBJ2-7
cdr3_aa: CASSPPGTSGTYEQYF

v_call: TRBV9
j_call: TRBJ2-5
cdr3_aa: CASSGGTTRGETQYF

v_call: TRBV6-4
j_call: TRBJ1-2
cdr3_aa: CASSDSAGGGYTF